A single sample is the source of the 14 T cell receptor beta chains below, sequenced in a study of OX40 agonist ivuxolimab in advanced cancers. Profiled with immunoSEQ multiplex PCR; TCRdb holds only in-frame clones, not every one. The sample includes about 68,000 clones, 75% to 85% seen only once; the top ten take roughly 1.4%. Sequences were derived from CD4+ or CD8+ T cells sorted from blood, sampled in a trial of the OX40 agonist ivuxolimab. The receptors stem from an adult with an advanced solid tumor such as melanoma, head and neck, liver or kidney cancer.

The chain carries TRBV18 and TRBJ2-5; 14 bases align to TRBD2. There are 15 residues in the CDR3. J was trimmed by 4 bases and V by 3 bases; bases with no gene match: 1. Germline assignment: CDR1 KGHSH and CDR2 LQKENI. DNA of the CDR3: TGTGCCAGCTCACCCGGGACTAGCGGGGGAGAGACCCAGTACTTC. This codes for CASSPGTSGGETQYF.

V is TRBV5-1 and J is TRBJ2-5; 9 bases line up with TRBD1. In germline, CDR1 is SGHRS, CDR2 YFSETQ. The CDR3 is 17 amino acids. Unmatched junction bases numbered 13, after V lost 4 bases and J lost 3 bases. The CDR3 nucleotides are TGCGCCAGCAGCCCGTTGAACAGGGGGCGGTCGAAAGAGACCCAGTACTTC. Protein sequence: CASSPLNRGRSKETQYF.

The chain recombines TRBV6-5 with TRBJ1-3; D possibly corresponds to TRBD1 (6 bases). V was clipped by 6 bases and J by 2 bases, with 11 bases between them. CDR1 MNHEY and CDR2 SVGAGI come from the germline V gene. The CDR3 covers 14 residues. CDR3 region: CASSPQGPGNTIYF. Here the CDR3 DNA reads TGTGCCAGCAGCCCGCAGGGGCCTGGAAACACCATATATTTT.

This rearrangement joins TRBV5-3 to TRBJ1-2; possibly TRBD1 for D (5 bases). TRBV5-3 is reported as an ORF; its role is uncertain. V gave up 1 base and J gave up 7 bases, with 26 bases separating them. The length of the CDR3 is 18 residues. The CDR3, as DNA: TGTGCCAGAAGCTTGAGTGTGGTCAGGGCGAGCAGTTTGCGTGGCTACACCTTC. Translation gives CARSLSVVRASSLRGYTF.

This clone was recorded once. The rearrangement links TRBV5-4 to TRBJ2-5; unclear D gene. The V end was cut by 0 bases, the J end by 1 base, with 4 bases between. The V gene's germline CDR1 is SGHNT and CDR2 YYREEE (reference sequence). The CDR3 sequence is 13 residues long. In DNA form, the CDR3 reads TGTGCCAGCAGCTTGGCTAGCCAAGAGACCCAGTACTTC. It encodes CASSLASQETQYF.

J is TRBJ2-7 and V is TRBV5-6; a weak D match, TRBD2 (7 bases). V dropped 6 bases and J dropped 6 bases, with 13 bases sitting between them. Looked up from germline, CDR1 is SGHDT and CDR2 is YYEEEE. There are 12 residues in the CDR3. The CDR3 nucleotides read TGTGCCAGCACTAGGGGGGGCGTCGAGCAGTACTTC. Residues: CASTRGGVEQYF. The full variable domain, rest sourced from reference TRBV5-6 and TRBJ2-7, is DAGVTQSPTHLIKTRGQQVTLRCSPKSGHDTVSWYQQALGQGPQFIFQYYEEEERQRGNFPDRFSGHQFPNYSSELNVNALLLGDSALYLCASTRGGVEQYFGPGTRLTVT.

The gene calls are TRBV5-8 and TRBJ2-3, with no clear D. The CDR3 extends over 15 amino acids. Trimming cost V 4 bases and J 4 bases, with 16 bases left between them. From germline, CDR1 is SGHTS and CDR2 YDEGEE. For the CDR3, the DNA is TGTGCCAGCAGCCTCGTAATGGGTTTAGCAGATACGCAGTATTTT. Protein product: CASSLVMGLADTQYF.

The V gene is TRBV6-5, the J gene TRBJ2-5, with D maybe TRBD2 (7 bases). The CDR3 length is 15 residues. In germline, CDR1 is MNHEY, CDR2 SVGAGI. The ends were cut back, 6 bases at V and 4 bases at J, with 18 bases in the middle. The CDR3 is CASSYGRGAGETQYF. CDR3 in DNA: TGTGCCAGCAGCTACGGACGGGGGGCTGGAGAGACCCAGTACTTC.

The gene calls are TRBV7-2 and TRBJ2-7; 7 bases align to TRBD1. J gave up 4 bases and V 5 bases, and 8 bases lay outside the gene matches. The germline V gene encodes CDR1 SGHTA and CDR2 FQGNSA. This CDR3 contains 14 residues. Here the CDR3 DNA reads TGTGCCAGCAGCCGCGGACAGGTGGGTTACGAGCAGTACTTC. Protein sequence: CASSRGQVGYEQYF.

The gene calls are TRBV5-4 and TRBJ1-1; maybe TRBD1 (6 bases). The CDR3 consists of 14 residues. The germline gives CDR1 SGHNT, CDR2 YYREEE (reference sequence). V lost 4 bases to trimming and J lost 7 bases, with 17 bases between them. Here the CDR3 DNA reads TGTGCCAGCAGCACAGGGACGGAGGGAGGTGAAGCTTTCTTT. This codes for CASSTGTEGGEAFF.

The chain uses TRBV6-5 and TRBJ1-5; D might be TRBD1 (6 bases). Germline assignment: CDR1 MNHEY and CDR2 SVGAGI. Trimming removed 6 bases from V and 2 bases from J, with 11 bases in between. CDR3 length: 14 amino acids. CDR3 in amino acids: CASRQGLGNQPQHF. CDR3 nucleotide sequence: TGTGCCAGCAGGCAGGGGCTGGGCAATCAGCCCCAGCATTTT.

Comment on this clone: This specimen includes other DNA sequences encoding the same CDR3. The chain links TRBV2 to TRBJ1-6; 7 positions match TRBD1. Unmatched junction bases numbered 6, after V lost 9 bases and J lost 4 bases. Germline CDR1 SNHLY, CDR2 FYNNEI. The CDR3 runs 14 residues. CDR3 DNA sequence: TGTGCCAGTAGAGAACAGGGGTATAATTCACCCCTCCACTTT. Translation gives CASREQGYNSPLHF.

The chain recombines TRBV15 with TRBJ2-1; D is possibly TRBD1 (5 bases). This CDR3 contains 20 residues. V was shortened by 0 bases and J by 0 bases, with 21 bases between the two germline ends. In germline, CDR1 is LNHNV, CDR2 YYDKDF (reference sequence). The CDR3 region is CATSRDGPGRSTLSYNEQFF. CDR3 sequence (DNA): TGTGCCACCAGCAGAGATGGTCCAGGGCGATCGACTCTCTCCTACAATGAGCAGTTCTTC. Variable domain in full (rest from reference TRBV15 and TRBJ2-1): DAMVIQNPRYQVTQFGKPVTLSCSQTLNHNVMYWYQQKSSQAPKLLFHYYDKDFNNEADTPDNFQSRRPNTSFCFLDIRSPGLGDTAMYLCATSRDGPGRSTLSYNEQFFGPGTRLTVL.

The chain has TRBV12-5 and TRBJ2-3; tentatively, D is TRBD1 (5 bases). Germline V lookup: CDR1 LGHNT, CDR2 FRNRAP. V was pared by 5 bases and J by 14 bases, with 17 bases between. This CDR3 has 12 amino acids. The CDR3 DNA follows: TGTGCTAGTGGTCCCGACAGTACACAGCGGTATTTT. The encoded protein is CASGPDSTQRYF.